This is a list of T cell receptor beta chains from one sample in a study of shared T cell receptors in the human thymus. This table comes from immunoSEQ multiplex PCR, and its TCRdb copy is limited to in-frame clones, with some not included. This table holds 600,000 to 900,000 clones, 70% to 90% found once. The same data also went into a second study, on human thymus T cells.

The sample taken for sequencing was thymocytes. Every receptor here comes from a girl younger than two with a congenital heart defect. Each CDR3 is given with its conserved first and last residue. A D gene is named only where the DNA matches it firmly. Part of the rows lack a size; the others show once, few, many or a class for expanded clones.

cdr3_aa cdr3_nt clone_size j_call d_call v_call
CASSPRKVSKNEQFF TGTGCCAGCAGTCCGCGGAAGGTGTCCAAAAATGAGCAGTTCTTC NA TRBJ2-1 NA TRBV27
CASSHPTTGDFEKLFF TGTGCCAGCAGCCACCCAACGACAGGGGATTTTGAAAAACTGTTTTTT NA TRBJ1-4 TRBD1 TRBV14
CASSYQAWNEQYF TGTGCCAGCAGCTACCAGGCATGGAACGAGCAGTACTTC once TRBJ2-7 NA TRBV5-6
CASSQTDGFYGYTF TGTGCCAGCAGCCAGACTGACGGATTCTATGGCTACACCTTC NA TRBJ1-2 NA TRBV2
CASSYGGGSPYNEQFF TGTGCCAGCAGTTACGGCGGGGGGTCACCCTACAATGAGCAGTTCTTC NA TRBJ2-1 TRBD2 TRBV6-5
CASSRLGTSTDTQYF TGTGCCAGCAGCCGACTAGGCACTAGCACAGATACGCAGTATTTT NA TRBJ2-3 NA TRBV6-5
CASSLVSGVTNTGELFF TGTGCCAGCAGTTTGGTTAGCGGGGTAACGAACACCGGGGAGCTGTTTTTT NA TRBJ2-2 TRBD2 TRBV27
CASSLARERGLSYNEQFF TGTGCCAGCAGCTTAGCGCGAGAGCGGGGACTTTCCTACAATGAGCAGTTCTTC NA TRBJ2-1 TRBD2 TRBV7-8
CASSYSGGEYYGYTF TGTGCCAGCAGTTACTCAGGGGGCGAGTACTATGGCTACACCTTC few TRBJ1-2 TRBD1 TRBV6-5
CASSPGAYEQYF TGTGCCAGCAGTCCAGGGGCCTACGAGCAGTACTTC NA TRBJ2-7 NA TRBV6-1
CAWSVLGLAGGRSDTQYF TGTGCCTGGAGTGTACTGGGACTAGCGGGGGGGCGATCAGATACGCAGTATTTT NA TRBJ2-3 TRBD2 TRBV30
CASSFPGSGSYTF TGTGCCAGCAGCTTCCCGGGATCTGGGAGCTACACCTTC once TRBJ1-2 NA TRBV7-9
CASSDDRGLYNEQFF TGTGCCAGCAGTGACGACAGGGGGCTCTACAATGAGCAGTTCTTC NA TRBJ2-1 TRBD1 TRBV25-1
CASGLLIDRSSGNTIYF TGTGCTAGTGGTTTGCTGATCGACAGGAGCTCTGGAAACACCATATATTTT once TRBJ1-3 NA TRBV12-5
CASSAYPQLAGYSVSSYNEQFF TGTGCCAGCAGTGCATATCCCCAGCTAGCGGGGTACAGTGTATCGTCGTATAATGAGCAGTTCTTC NA TRBJ2-1 TRBD2 TRBV28
CASSLAGGKNEQFF TGTGCCAGCAGTCTAGCGGGGGGAAAAAATGAGCAGTTCTTC NA TRBJ2-1 TRBD2 TRBV28
CASSPTPGQSNQPQHF TGTGCCAGCAGCCCCACTCCGGGACAGAGTAACCAGCCCCAGCATTTT once TRBJ1-5 TRBD1 TRBV7-6
CASSQETYRGTGGSGYTF TGTGCCAGCAGCCAAGAAACCTATCGAGGGACAGGGGGAAGTGGCTACACCTTC NA TRBJ1-2 TRBD1 TRBV14
CASSLWGEYEQYF TGTGCCAGCAGCTTGTGGGGAGAGTACGAGCAGTACTTC NA TRBJ2-7 NA TRBV5-6
CASSYLPGIPKVEAFF TGTGCCAGCAGTTACTTACCAGGGATTCCCAAGGTAGAAGCTTTCTTT NA TRBJ1-1 NA TRBV6-5
CASSVEWVPPEVQPQHF TGTGCCAGCAGTGTCGAGTGGGTCCCTCCGGAGGTTCAGCCCCAGCATTTT few TRBJ1-5 NA TRBV6-1
CASSLRLAGYNEQFF TGCGCCAGCAGCTTACGACTAGCGGGGTACAATGAGCAGTTCTTC NA TRBJ2-1 TRBD2 TRBV5-1
CASSLVWQGEEQYF TGTGCCAGCAGCTTAGTGTGGCAGGGTGAAGAGCAGTACTTC NA TRBJ2-7 NA TRBV7-2
CASSWGRDRGNTEAFF TGCGCCAGCAGCTGGGGCCGGGACAGGGGGAACACTGAAGCTTTCTTT NA TRBJ1-1 TRBD1 TRBV5-1
CASSVEGSTGELFF TGTGCCAGCAGCGTTGAGGGAAGCACCGGGGAGCTGTTTTTT NA TRBJ2-2 NA TRBV9
CASSYDMEGRVGYTF TGTGCCAGCAGTTACGATATGGAGGGCAGAGTTGGCTACACCTTC NA TRBJ1-2 NA TRBV6-5
CASSETGYYGYTF TGTGCCAGCAGTGAAACAGGGTACTATGGCTACACCTTC once TRBJ1-2 NA TRBV2
CASSPSGQGATKNIQYF TGTGCCAGCAGCCCATCGGGGCAGGGGGCGACCAAAAACATTCAGTACTTC NA TRBJ2-4 TRBD1 TRBV4-2